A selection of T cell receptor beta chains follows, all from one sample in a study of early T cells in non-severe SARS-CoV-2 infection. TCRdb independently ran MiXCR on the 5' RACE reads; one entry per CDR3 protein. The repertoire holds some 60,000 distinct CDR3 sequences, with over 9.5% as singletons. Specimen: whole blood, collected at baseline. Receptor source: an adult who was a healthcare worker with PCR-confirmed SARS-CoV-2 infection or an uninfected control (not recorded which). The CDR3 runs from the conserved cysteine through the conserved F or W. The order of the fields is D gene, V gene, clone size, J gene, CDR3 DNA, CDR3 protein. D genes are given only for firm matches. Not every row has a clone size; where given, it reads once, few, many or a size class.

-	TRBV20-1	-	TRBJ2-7	TGCAGTGCTCAGGAAGGGACCTCCAAATACGAGCAGTACTTC	CSAQEGTSKYEQYF
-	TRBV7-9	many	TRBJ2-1	TGTGCCAGCAGCCCCCGGGGAGGCGTCTACAATGAGCAGTTCTTC	CASSPRGGVYNEQFF
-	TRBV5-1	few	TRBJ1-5	TGCGCCAGCAGCTTGGAGGCAGGGGAGAGCAATCAGCCCCAGCATTTT	CASSLEAGESNQPQHF
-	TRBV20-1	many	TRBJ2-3	TGCAGTGCCATTAGACAGCTTAACACAGATACGCAGTATTTT	CSAIRQLNTDTQYF
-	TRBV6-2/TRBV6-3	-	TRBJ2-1	TGTGCCAGCAGTTACTCGACCCGGACGGAAAGCTCCTACAATGAGCAGTTCTTC	CASSYSTRTESSYNEQFF
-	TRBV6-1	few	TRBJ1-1	TGTGCCAGCAGTGAAGCCGATTGGGCTTCTGAAGCTTTCTTT	CASSEADWASEAFF
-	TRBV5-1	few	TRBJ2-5	TGCGCCAGCAGCTTGGATTCGGCCGGGGGGCAGGAGACCCAGTACTTC	CASSLDSAGGQETQYF
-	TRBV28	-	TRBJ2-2	TGTGCCAGCAGTTTGATAGGGGCGGGACCTAACACCGGGGAGCTGTTTTTT	CASSLIGAGPNTGELFF
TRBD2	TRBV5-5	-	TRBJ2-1	TGTGCCAGCAGCTTGGGAGCTAGGGCGGGAGGGCCCCATGAGCAGTTCTTC	CASSLGARAGGPHEQFF
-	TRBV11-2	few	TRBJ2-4	TGTGCCAGCAGCCGAGCCAAAAACATTCAGTACTTC	CASSRAKNIQYF
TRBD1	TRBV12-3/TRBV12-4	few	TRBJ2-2	TGTGCCAGCAGTTTAGGGACAGGGGCGAACACCGGGGAGCTGTTTTTT	CASSLGTGANTGELFF
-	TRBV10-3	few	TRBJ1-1	TGTGCCATCAGCAAACAGGGCCTGAACACTGAAGCTTTCTTT	CAISKQGLNTEAFF
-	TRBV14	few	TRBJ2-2	TGTGCCAGCAGCCAATCCAACACCGGGGAGCTGTTTTTT	CASSQSNTGELFF
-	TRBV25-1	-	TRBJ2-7	TGTGCCAGCAGTGGTACATTCTCCTACGAGCAGTACTTC	CASSGTFSYEQYF
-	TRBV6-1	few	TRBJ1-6	TGTGCCAGCAGTGGCAGCTCCTATAATTCACCCCTCCACTTT	CASSGSSYNSPLHF
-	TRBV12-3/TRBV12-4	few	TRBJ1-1	TGTGCCAGCAGTTTAAGCGGAACTGAAGCTTTCTTT	CASSLSGTEAFF
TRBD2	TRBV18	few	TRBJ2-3	TGTGCCAGCTCATCCCGGGAAGCGGGGGGCACAGATACGCAGTATTTT	CASSSREAGGTDTQYF
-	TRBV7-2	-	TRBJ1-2	TGTGCCAGCAATAGGGTAAACTATGGCTACACCTTC	CASNRVNYGYTF
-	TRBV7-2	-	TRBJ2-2	TGTGCCAGCAGCACACAGAACACCGGGGAGCTGTTTTTT	CASSTQNTGELFF
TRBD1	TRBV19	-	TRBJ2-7	TGTGCCAGTACCCCCACAGGGGGCATCTACGAGCAGTACTTC	CASTPTGGIYEQYF
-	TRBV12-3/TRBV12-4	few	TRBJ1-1	TGTGCCAGCAGTTTGGCGCAGAACACTGAAGCTTTCTTT	CASSLAQNTEAFF
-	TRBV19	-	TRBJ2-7	TGTGCCAGTAGTATTGGGGCAGGGTTCACCTACGAGCAGTACTTC	CASSIGAGFTYEQYF
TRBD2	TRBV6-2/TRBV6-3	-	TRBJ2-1	TGTGCCAGCAGTTACGGGGGACTAGCGGGTAAATCGAGCTCCTACAATGAGCAGTTCTTC	CASSYGGLAGKSSSYNEQFF
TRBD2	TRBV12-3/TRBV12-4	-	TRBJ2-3	TGTGCCAGCAGTTTTATCCGGCGGGGGGGGTCAGATACGCAGTATTTT	CASSFIRRGGSDTQYF
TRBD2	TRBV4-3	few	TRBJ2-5	TGCGCCAGCAGCCCGCCTAAGGGACTAGCGATAGAGACCCAGTACTTC	CASSPPKGLAIETQYF
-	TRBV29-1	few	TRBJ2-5	TGCAGCGTGACCGAGGACAGAAACCAAGAGACCCAGTACTTC	CSVTEDRNQETQYF
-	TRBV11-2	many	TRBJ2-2	TGTGCCAGCAGCTTAGCCACCGGGACTCACACCGGGGAGCTGTTTTTT	CASSLATGTHTGELFF
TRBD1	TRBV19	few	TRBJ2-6	TGTGCCACTCAGACAGGGGAAGCCAACGTCCTGACTTTC	CATQTGEANVLTF
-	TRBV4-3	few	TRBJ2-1	TGCGCCAGCAGCGCCGGGTCAAAGAGGGGTGAGCAGTTCTTC	CASSAGSKRGEQFF
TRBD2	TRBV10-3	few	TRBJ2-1	TGTGCCATCAGTGAGCCCCCCGGACTAGCGGGAGGGAATGAGCAGTTCTTC	CAISEPPGLAGGNEQFF
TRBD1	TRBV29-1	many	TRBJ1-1	TGCAGCGTTGAACTCAGGGGGCGGTGGACTGAAGCTTTCTTT	CSVELRGRWTEAFF
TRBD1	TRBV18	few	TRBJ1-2	TGTGCCAGCTCACCCACAGGGGCCAAAAACTATGGCTACACCTTC	CASSPTGAKNYGYTF
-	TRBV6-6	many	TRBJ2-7	TGTGCCAGCAGAGGGAGCCGCCTCTCCTACGAGCAGTACTTC	CASRGSRLSYEQYF
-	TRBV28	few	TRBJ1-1	TGTGCCAGCAGTTTACCGGGTTACACTGAAGCTTTCTTT	CASSLPGYTEAFF
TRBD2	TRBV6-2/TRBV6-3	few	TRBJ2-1	TGTGCCAGCTCCCGGCTCCGAGACGGGGGGGCGGGGAATGAGCAGTTCTTC	CASSRLRDGGAGNEQFF
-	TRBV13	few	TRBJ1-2	TGTGCCAGCAGCTTAGAAAGGGGTAACTATGGCTACACCTTC	CASSLERGNYGYTF
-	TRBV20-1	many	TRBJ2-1	TGCAGTGCCATCAGACTAGTGGGATCTAATGAGCAGTTCTTC	CSAIRLVGSNEQFF
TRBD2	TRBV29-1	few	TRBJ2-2	TGCAGCGCTAGCGGGGGTTTCACCGGGGAGCTGTTTTTT	CSASGGFTGELFF
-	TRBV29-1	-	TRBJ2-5	TGCAGCGTTGTCTCGGCAGGGGACCAAGAGACCCAGTACTTC	CSVVSAGDQETQYF
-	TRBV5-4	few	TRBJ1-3	TGTGCCAGCAGCCGGGAGGCTGGAAACACCATATATTTT	CASSREAGNTIYF
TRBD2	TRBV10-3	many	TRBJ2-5	TGTGCCATCAGTGAGTCACTAGCGGGAGAAGGAGAGACCCAGTACTTC	CAISESLAGEGETQYF
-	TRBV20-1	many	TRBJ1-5	TGCAGTGCTAGAGATCAGGGAACCAATAGCAATCAGCCCCAGCATTTT	CSARDQGTNSNQPQHF
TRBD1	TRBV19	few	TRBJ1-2	TGTGCCACCACCCCGCGACAGGGATCCTATGGCTACACCTTC	CATTPRQGSYGYTF
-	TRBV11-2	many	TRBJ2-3	TGTGCCAGCAGCTTAGCGGGGCGGGCCAGCACAGATACGCAGTATTTT	CASSLAGRASTDTQYF
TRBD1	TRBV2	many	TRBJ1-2	TGTGCCAGCAGCGCGGACAGGGGCGGCTACACCTTC	CASSADRGGYTF
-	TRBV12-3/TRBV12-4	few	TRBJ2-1	TGTGCCAGGGGGGGGCTCTACAATGAGCAGTTCTTC	CARGGLYNEQFF
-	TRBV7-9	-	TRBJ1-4	TGTGCCAGCAGCCAAAACAGGGAGATTAATGAAAAACTGTTTTTT	CASSQNREINEKLFF
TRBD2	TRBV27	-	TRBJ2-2	TGTGCCAGCAGTTTAAATCGGGGACTAGCGGGGATCGCGAACACCGGGGAGCTGTTTTTT	CASSLNRGLAGIANTGELFF
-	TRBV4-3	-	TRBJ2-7	TGCGCCAGCAGCCAGAGTACTACTCTGAACTACGAGCAGTACTTC	CASSQSTTLNYEQYF
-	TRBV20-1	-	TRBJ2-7	TGCAGTGCACAGGGACATCTCTCCTACGAGCAGTACTTC	CSAQGHLSYEQYF
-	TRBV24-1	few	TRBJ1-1	TGTGCCACCAGTGACTTTCGTGGCACTGAAGCTTTCTTT	CATSDFRGTEAFF
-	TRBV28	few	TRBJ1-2	TGTGCCAGCAGTTCCCGGGACTACGCCCGAGGCTACACCTTC	CASSSRDYARGYTF
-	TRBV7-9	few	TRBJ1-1	TGTGCCAGCAGCTTAGACCGACCGACCCGACACACTGAAGCTTTCTTT	CASSLDRPTRHTEAFF
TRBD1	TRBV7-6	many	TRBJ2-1	TGTGCCAGCAGCTCAGACAGGGGGGGTTACAATGAGCAGTTCTTC	CASSSDRGGYNEQFF
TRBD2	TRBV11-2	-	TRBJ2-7	TGTGCCAGCAGCTTAGTTCCGGGGGGGCCCGACGAGCAGTACTTC	CASSLVPGGPDEQYF
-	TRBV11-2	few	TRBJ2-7	TGTGCCAGCAGCCTAGGACTCGCCCAGGCATACTTC	CASSLGLAQAYF
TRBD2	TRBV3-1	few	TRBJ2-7	TGTGCCAGCAGCCACCTGATAGCGGGAGGGTACGAGCAGTACTTC	CASSHLIAGGYEQYF
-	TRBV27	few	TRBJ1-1	TGTGCCACGTCCCTGAACACTGAAGCTTTCTTT	CATSLNTEAFF